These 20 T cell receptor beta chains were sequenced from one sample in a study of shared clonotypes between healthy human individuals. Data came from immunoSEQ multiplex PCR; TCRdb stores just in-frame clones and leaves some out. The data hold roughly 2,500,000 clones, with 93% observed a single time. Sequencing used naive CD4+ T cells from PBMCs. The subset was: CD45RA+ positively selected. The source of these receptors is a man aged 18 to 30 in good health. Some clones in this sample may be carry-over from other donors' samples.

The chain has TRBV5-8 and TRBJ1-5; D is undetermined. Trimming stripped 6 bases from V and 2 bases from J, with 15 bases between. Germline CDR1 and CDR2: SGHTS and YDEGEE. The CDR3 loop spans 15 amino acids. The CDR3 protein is CASNARTGGNQPQHF. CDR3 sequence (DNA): TGTGCCAGCAACGCTAGGACCGGGGGCAATCAGCCCCAGCATTTT.

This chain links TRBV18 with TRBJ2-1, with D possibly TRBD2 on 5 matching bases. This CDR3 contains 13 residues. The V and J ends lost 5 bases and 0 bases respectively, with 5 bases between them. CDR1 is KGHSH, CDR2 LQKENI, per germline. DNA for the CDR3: TGTGCCAGCTCAGAGGGCTCCTACAATGAGCAGTTCTTC. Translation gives CASSEGSYNEQFF.

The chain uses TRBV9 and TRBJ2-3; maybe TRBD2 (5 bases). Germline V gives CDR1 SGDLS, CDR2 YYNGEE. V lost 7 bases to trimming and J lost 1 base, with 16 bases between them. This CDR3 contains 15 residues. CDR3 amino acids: CASSVFGVGTDTQYF. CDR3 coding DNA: TGTGCCAGCTCCGTGTTCGGGGTCGGCACAGATACGCAGTATTTT.

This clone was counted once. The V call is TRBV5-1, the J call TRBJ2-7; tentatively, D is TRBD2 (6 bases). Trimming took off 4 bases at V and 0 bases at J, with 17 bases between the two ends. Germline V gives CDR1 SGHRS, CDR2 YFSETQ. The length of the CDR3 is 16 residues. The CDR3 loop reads CASSQLTGLPSYEQYF. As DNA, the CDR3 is TGCGCCAGCAGCCAACTGACGGGACTTCCCTCCTACGAGCAGTACTTC. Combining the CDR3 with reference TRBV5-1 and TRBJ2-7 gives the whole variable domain KAGVTQTPRYLIKTRGQQVTLSCSPISGHRSVSWYQQTPGQGLQFLFEYFSETQRNKGNFPGRFSGRQFSNSRSEMNVSTLELGDSALYLCASSQLTGLPSYEQYFGPGTRLTVT.

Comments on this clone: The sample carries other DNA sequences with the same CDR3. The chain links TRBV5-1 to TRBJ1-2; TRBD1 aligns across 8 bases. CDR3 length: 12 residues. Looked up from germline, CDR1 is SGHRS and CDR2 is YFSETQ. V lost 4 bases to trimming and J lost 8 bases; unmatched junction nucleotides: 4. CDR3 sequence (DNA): TGCGCCAGCAGCCTTGACAGGGGCGGCTACACCTTC. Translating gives CASSLDRGGYTF. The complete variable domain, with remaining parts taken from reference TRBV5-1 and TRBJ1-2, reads KAGVTQTPRYLIKTRGQQVTLSCSPISGHRSVSWYQQTPGQGLQFLFEYFSETQRNKGNFPGRFSGRQFSNSRSEMNVSTLELGDSALYLCASSLDRGGYTFGSGTRLTVV.

The CDR3 DNA follows: TGTGCCACCAGCAGAGTCAGGGGTAGCGCCGGGGAGCTGTTTTTT. It translates to CATSRVRGSAGELFF. The chain links TRBV15 to TRBJ2-2; D is possibly TRBD1 (6 bases). This CDR3 is built from 15 residues. Per the germline V gene, CDR1 is LNHNV and CDR2 is YYDKDF (reference sequence). The V end lost 1 base, the J end lost 6 bases, and 12 bases lay between the germline ends.

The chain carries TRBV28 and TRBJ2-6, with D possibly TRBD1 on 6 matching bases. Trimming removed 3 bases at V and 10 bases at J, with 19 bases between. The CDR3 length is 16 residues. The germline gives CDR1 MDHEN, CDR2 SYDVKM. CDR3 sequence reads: CASSFYHEDRPNVLTF. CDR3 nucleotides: TGTGCCAGCAGTTTCTACCATGAAGACAGGCCTAACGTCCTGACTTTC.

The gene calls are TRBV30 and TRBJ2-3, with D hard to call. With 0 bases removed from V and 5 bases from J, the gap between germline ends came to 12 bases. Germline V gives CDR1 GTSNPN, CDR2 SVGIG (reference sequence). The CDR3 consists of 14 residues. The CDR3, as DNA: TGTGCCTGGAGTGTAGGAGCGATCGGAGATACGCAGTATTTT. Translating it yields CAWSVGAIGDTQYF.

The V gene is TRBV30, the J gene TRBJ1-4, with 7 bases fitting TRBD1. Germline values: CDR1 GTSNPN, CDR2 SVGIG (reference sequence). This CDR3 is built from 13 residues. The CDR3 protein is CALEDRANEKLFF. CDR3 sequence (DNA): TGTGCTCTTGAAGACAGGGCCAATGAAAAACTGTTTTTT.

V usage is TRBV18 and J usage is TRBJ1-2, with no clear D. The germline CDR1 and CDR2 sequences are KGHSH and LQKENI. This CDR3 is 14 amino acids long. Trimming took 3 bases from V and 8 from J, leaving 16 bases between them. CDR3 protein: CASSPTIQNAGYTF. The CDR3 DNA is TGTGCCAGCTCACCGACTATACAAAATGCGGGCTACACCTTC.

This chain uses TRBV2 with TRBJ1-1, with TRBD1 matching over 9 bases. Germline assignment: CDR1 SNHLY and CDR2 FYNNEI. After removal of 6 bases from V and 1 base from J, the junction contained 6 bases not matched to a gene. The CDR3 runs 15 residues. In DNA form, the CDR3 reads TGTGCCAGCAGGGGGACAGGGAATGGGAACACTGAAGCTTTCTTT. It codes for CASRGTGNGNTEAFF.

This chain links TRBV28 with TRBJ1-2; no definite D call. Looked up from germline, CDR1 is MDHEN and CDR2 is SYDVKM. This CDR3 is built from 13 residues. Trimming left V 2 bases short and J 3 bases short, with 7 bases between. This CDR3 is CASSLKRDYGYTF. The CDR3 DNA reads TGTGCCAGCAGTTTAAAACGGGACTATGGCTACACCTTC.

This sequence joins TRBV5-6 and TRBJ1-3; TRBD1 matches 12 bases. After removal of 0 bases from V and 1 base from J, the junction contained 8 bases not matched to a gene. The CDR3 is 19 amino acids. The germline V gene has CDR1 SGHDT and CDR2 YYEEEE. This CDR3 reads CASSLEGRDRGPSGNTIYF. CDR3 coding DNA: TGTGCCAGCAGCTTGGAAGGCCGGGACAGGGGGCCTTCTGGAAACACCATATATTTT.

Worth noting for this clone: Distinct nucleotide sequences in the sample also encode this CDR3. CDR3 bases: TGTGCCAGCAGCCCAGGACAGCAAGAGACCCAGTACTTC. This sequence encodes CASSPGQQETQYF. The genes are TRBV5-5 and TRBJ2-5; D perhaps matches TRBD1 (6 bases). The germline V and J ends were trimmed by 4 bases and 2 bases, with 9 bases remaining between them. CDR1 SGHKS and CDR2 YYEKEE come from the germline V gene (reference sequence). The CDR3 loop spans 13 amino acids.

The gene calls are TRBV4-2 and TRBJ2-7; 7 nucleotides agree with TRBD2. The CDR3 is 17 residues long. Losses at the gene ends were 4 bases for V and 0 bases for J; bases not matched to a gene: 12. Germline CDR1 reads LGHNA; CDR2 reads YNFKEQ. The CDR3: CASSPSLFRGSSYEQYF. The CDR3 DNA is TGTGCCAGCAGCCCCTCCCTCTTCCGCGGGAGCTCCTACGAGCAGTACTTC.

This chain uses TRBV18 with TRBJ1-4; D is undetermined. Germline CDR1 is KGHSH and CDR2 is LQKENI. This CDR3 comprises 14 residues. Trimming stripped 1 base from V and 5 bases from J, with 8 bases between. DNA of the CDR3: TGTGCCAGCTCACCACAGCGAAGCAATGAAAAACTGTTTTTT. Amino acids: CASSPQRSNEKLFF.

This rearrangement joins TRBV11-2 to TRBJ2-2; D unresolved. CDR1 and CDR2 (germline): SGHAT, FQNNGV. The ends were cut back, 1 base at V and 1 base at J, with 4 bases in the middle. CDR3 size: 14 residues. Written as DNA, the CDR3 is TGTGCCAGCAGCTTAGCCGTGAACACCGGGGAGCTGTTTTTT. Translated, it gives CASSLAVNTGELFF.

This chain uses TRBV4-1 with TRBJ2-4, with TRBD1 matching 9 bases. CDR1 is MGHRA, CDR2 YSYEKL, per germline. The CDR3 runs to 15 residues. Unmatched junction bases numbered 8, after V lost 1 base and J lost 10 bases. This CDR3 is CASSQGPGTGQIQYF. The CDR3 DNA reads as TGCGCCAGCAGCCAAGGCCCTGGGACAGGGCAAATTCAGTACTTC.

Written as DNA, the CDR3 is TGCGCCAGCAGCGGAGCGGGAGTGGGAGATACGCAGTATTTT. Translation gives CASSGAGVGDTQYF. V is TRBV5-1 and J is TRBJ2-3, with 8 bases lining up with TRBD2. Germline-derived CDR1 and CDR2 are SGHRS and YFSETQ. CDR3 length equals 14 residues. Trimming at V came to 4 bases and at J to 5 bases, leaving 6 bases not matched to a gene.

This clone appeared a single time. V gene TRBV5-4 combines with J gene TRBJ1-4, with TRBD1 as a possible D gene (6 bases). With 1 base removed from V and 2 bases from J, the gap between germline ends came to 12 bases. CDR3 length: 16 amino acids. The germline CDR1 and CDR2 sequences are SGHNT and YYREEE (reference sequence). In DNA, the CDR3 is TGTGCCAGCAGCTTGTATGGGGGGCGGACTAATGAAAAACTGTTTTTT. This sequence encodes CASSLYGGRTNEKLFF.